A single sample gave rise to the 23 T cell receptor beta chains below, sequenced in a study of spatial heterogeneity in lung cancer. TCRdb processed the 5' RACE reads anew with MiXCR; each CDR3 protein has one entry. The sample yields about 13,000 distinct CDR3 sequences, 4% to 5.5% seen once. These receptors have no known antigen. As for time point: sample taken at primary tumor resection. Notes on the study in general: Intratumoral expanded alpha and beta TCR counts were found to track tumor mutation counts.

The source was lung tumor tissue, collected at surgery. The receptors were gathered from a male donor with early-stage non-small cell lung cancer.

This clonotype appeared many times. In a library made to pick up alpha chains, this beta chain is a stray read with a size that means little. CDR3 sequence: CASSLIGAGETQYF. CDR3 nucleotides: TGCGCCAGCAGCTTGATAGGGGCCGGGGAGACCCAGTACTTC. The chain has TRBV5-1 and TRBJ2-5, with D possibly being TRBD1 (5 bases). V was clipped by 1 base and J by 5 bases, with 12 bases between them. This CDR3 is built from 14 residues. Germline CDR1 SGHRS, CDR2 YFSETQ. The full variable domain, completed using reference TRBV5-1 and TRBJ2-5, is KAGVTQTPRYLIKTRGQQVTLSCSPISGHRSVSWYQQTPGQGLQFLFEYFSETQRNKGNFPGRFSGRQFSNSRSEMNVSTLELGDSALYLCASSLIGAGETQYFGPGTRLLVL.

The table lists this clonotype with many counts. This beta chain is a stray read from a library made for alpha chains; its abundance is not meaningful. This rearrangement joins TRBV28 to TRBJ1-2, with D possibly being TRBD1 (5 bases). The germline CDR1 and CDR2 sequences are MDHEN and SYDVKM. Deletions cut 6 bases from V and 5 bases from J, with 19 bases between. The CDR3 totals 15 residues. The CDR3 region is CASRLGEGFRYGYTF. CDR3 DNA sequence: TGTGCCAGCAGGCTGGGGGAGGGGTTTCGTTATGGCTACACCTTC.

At least ten counts were recorded for this clonotype. The library was built for alpha chains, so this beta chain is an off-target read and its size means little. The rearrangement links TRBV20-1 to TRBJ1-2, with 10 bases aligning to TRBD1. The CDR3 loop spans 14 amino acids. Germline V gene lookup returns CDR1 DFQATT and CDR2 SNEGSKA (reference sequence). V dropped 3 bases and J dropped 1; count of bases not matched to a gene: 2. In DNA, the CDR3 is TGCAGTGCTAGCGGGGACAGGGGTAACTATGGCTACACCTTC. It encodes CSASGDRGNYGYTF.

In regard to this clonotype: The library was built for alpha chains, so this beta chain is an off-target read and its size means little. This chain joins TRBV20-1 and TRBJ2-1; the match to TRBD2 covers 9 bases. CDR1 DFQATT and CDR2 SNEGSKA come from the germline V gene (reference sequence). The junction had 5 bases not matched to a gene; V was cut back by 0 bases and J by 8 bases. The CDR3 runs to 14 residues. CDR3 protein: CSARDPTSGHEQFF. CDR3 bases: TGCAGTGCTAGAGATCCGACTAGCGGACATGAGCAGTTCTTC.

There are many counts of this clonotype. Because the library targeted alpha chains, this beta chain is an off-target read whose size means little. The chain joins TRBV20-1 to TRBJ2-3, with 10 bases fitting TRBD2. V lost 0 bases and J lost 3; bases outside the gene matches: 9. The germline gives CDR1 DFQATT, CDR2 SNEGSKA (reference sequence). The length of the CDR3 is 17 residues. In DNA form, the CDR3 reads TGCAGTGCTAGAGATCGAACAGCGGGGGGGCGAACAGATACGCAGTATTTT. Translation: CSARDRTAGGRTDTQYF.

This clonotype has at least ten counts. With the library built for alpha chains, this beta chain is off target and its frequency is not meaningful. This sequence joins TRBV6-5 and TRBJ1-1; maybe TRBD1 (5 bases). With 4 bases removed from V and 4 bases from J, the gap between germline ends came to 10 bases. This CDR3 is 13 amino acids long. Per the germline V gene, CDR1 is MNHEY and CDR2 is SVGAGI. CDR3 region: CASSFMGGTEAFF. As DNA, the CDR3 is TGTGCCAGCAGTTTTATGGGGGGCACTGAAGCTTTCTTT.

This clonotype was recorded many times. Little can be read into the size of this beta chain, an off-target read in a library designed for alpha chains. V is TRBV7-6 and J is TRBJ2-3; 9 nucleotides match TRBD1. The length of the CDR3 is 15 residues. Germline V gene sequence: CDR1 SGHVS, CDR2 FNYEAQ. J was trimmed by 4 bases and V by 0 bases; bases with no gene match: 2. The CDR3 loop is CASSLARTGADTQYF. CDR3 nucleotides: TGTGCCAGCAGCTTAGCTCGGACAGGGGCAGATACGCAGTATTTT.

In regard to this clonotype: A library made for alpha chains picked up this beta chain off target, so its size means little. V is TRBV3-1 and J is TRBJ1-1; 7 bases fit TRBD1. The CDR3 length is 12 residues. Germline CDR1 and CDR2: LGHDT and YNNKEL (reference sequence). The J segment lost 7 bases and the V segment lost 6 bases, leaving 5 bases of the junction unmatched. The DNA of the CDR3 is TGTGCCAGCAGGAGGGGGCTGGGTGAAGCTTTCTTT. As protein: CASRRGLGEAFF.

On this clonotype itself: This beta chain is an unintended read in a library built for alpha chains; its size means little. V and J are TRBV7-2 and TRBJ2-2; no definite D call. Trimming left V 5 bases short and J 0 bases short, with 10 bases between. CDR1 is SGHTA, CDR2 FQGNSA, per germline. This CDR3 comprises 15 residues. DNA for the CDR3: TGTGCCAGCAGCATCCGGGCTACGAACACCGGGGAGCTGTTTTTT. Amino acids: CASSIRATNTGELFF.

Concerning this clonotype itself: At one boundary the junction diverges from the germline segment, which might be a read error. With the library built for alpha chains, this beta chain is off target and its frequency is not meaningful. The gene calls are TRBV12-3 or TRBV12-4 and TRBJ2-5, with TRBD1 matching over 11 bases. The CDR3 totals 16 residues. In DNA, the CDR3 is TGTGCCGGCAGTCCCCTCCGGACAGGGGGCTTAGAGACCCAGTACTTC. Translation: CAGSPLRTGGLETQYF.

This clonotype came up a few times. The junction does not match germline at one end; this may be a read error. This beta chain is an unintended read in a library built for alpha chains; its size means little. This sequence joins TRBV11-2 and TRBJ2-5; 7 nucleotides line up with TRBD2. CDR3 length: 15 amino acids. Germline V gene sequence: CDR1 SGHAT, CDR2 FQNNGV. CDR3 residues: CVSSSAAGGVETQYF. The CDR3, as DNA: TGTGTCAGCAGCTCGGCTGCTGGGGGGGTGGAGACCCAGTACTTC.

This clonotype was picked up many times. A library made for alpha chains picked up this beta chain off target, so its size means little. The chain employs TRBV5-1 and TRBJ2-2, with TRBD1 as a possible D gene (6 bases). CDR3 size: 18 residues. The V gene lost 4 bases and the J gene lost 4 bases, with 23 bases spanning the gap. Germline V gives CDR1 SGHRS, CDR2 YFSETQ. This chain's CDR3 is CASSQKPLGQSSTGELFF. Here the CDR3 DNA reads TGCGCCAGCAGCCAAAAACCTCTCGGACAGAGTAGCACCGGGGAGCTGTTTTTT. Full variable domain (rest looked up from reference TRBV5-1 and TRBJ2-2): KAGVTQTPRYLIKTRGQQVTLSCSPISGHRSVSWYQQTPGQGLQFLFEYFSETQRNKGNFPGRFSGRQFSNSRSEMNVSTLELGDSALYLCASSQKPLGQSSTGELFFGEGSRLTVL.

This clonotype was counted many times. Because this beta chain is a stray read in a library intended to capture alpha chains, its abundance should not be given much weight. The rearrangement joins TRBV2 to TRBJ2-1; 10 bases line up with TRBD2. This CDR3 contains 17 residues. Germline lookup yields CDR1 SNHLY and CDR2 FYNNEI. CDR3: CAGRAGGTLDSYNEQFF. In nucleotides, the CDR3 is TGTGCTGGGCGAGCGGGGGGGACACTCGATTCCTACAATGAGCAGTTCTTC. Variable domain in full (rest from reference TRBV2 and TRBJ2-1): EPEVTQTPSHQVTQMGQEVILRCVPISNHLYFYWYRQILGQKVEFLVSFYNNEISEKSEIFDDQFSVERPDGSNFTLKIRSTKLEDSAMYFCAGRAGGTLDSYNEQFFGPGTRLTVL.

This clonotype showed up many times. As an off-target read in a library built for alpha chains, this beta chain has a frequency of little significance. This chain connects TRBV28 to TRBJ1-2, with 8 bases that match TRBD1. CDR1 is MDHEN and CDR2 is SYDVKM in the germline V gene. J lost 2 bases, V lost 5 bases, and 10 bases had no gene match. CDR3 length equals 16 residues. The CDR3 reads CASSTITGGPNYGYTF. In nucleotides, the CDR3 is TGTGCCAGCAGTACCATCACAGGGGGGCCAAACTATGGCTACACCTTC.

This clonotype appeared many times. Being off target in a library aimed at alpha chains, this beta chain has a size of little meaning. This chain links TRBV2 with TRBJ1-1, with 10 bases aligning to TRBD1. Germline V gene sequence: CDR1 SNHLY, CDR2 FYNNEI. The J segment lost 4 bases and the V segment lost 6 bases, leaving 5 bases of the junction unmatched. CDR3 length: 14 amino acids. The CDR3 loop reads CASRGTGVGTEAFF. In DNA form, the CDR3 reads TGTGCCAGCAGGGGGACAGGGGTAGGCACTGAAGCTTTCTTT.

As to this clonotype: This beta chain is a stray read from a library made for alpha chains; its abundance is not meaningful. This rearrangement joins TRBV18 to TRBJ1-5; perhaps TRBD1 as D (5 bases). CDR3 length: 14 residues. V was pared by 3 bases and J by 6 bases, with 12 bases between. Germline loops: CDR1 KGHSH, CDR2 LQKENI. Written as DNA, the CDR3 is TGTGCCAGCTCACCGGCAGATGGGACTCAGCCCCAGCATTTT. This codes for CASSPADGTQPQHF.

This clonotype was counted ten times or more. This beta chain lies outside the target of a library built for alpha chains; its clone size means little. V usage is TRBV15 and J usage is TRBJ1-6; 10 bases are shared with TRBD1. V lost 0 bases, J lost 9 bases, and 5 bases stayed unmatched. Germline CDR1 is LNHNV and CDR2 is YYDKDF (reference sequence). This CDR3 has 16 amino acids. The DNA of the CDR3 is TGTGCCACCAGCAGAGATCGGGGACAGGGGAGTTCACCCCTCCACTTT. It translates to CATSRDRGQGSSPLHF.

This clonotype came up many times. Within a library made for alpha chains, this beta chain is off target, and its count is uninformative. The chain links TRBV5-4 to TRBJ2-7; tentatively, D is TRBD1 or TRBD2 (5 bases each). The germline V gene has CDR1 SGHNT and CDR2 YYREEE (reference sequence). Trimming took off 4 bases at V and 3 bases at J, with 11 bases between the two ends. The CDR3 is made up of 13 amino acids. The CDR3 sequence is CASSRDPDYEQYF. For the CDR3, the DNA is TGTGCCAGCAGCCGGGACCCAGACTACGAGCAGTACTTC.

The sample holds many counts of this clonotype. A library prepared for alpha chains yielded this beta chain as an off-target read; its size is of little meaning. The rearrangement links TRBV20-1 to TRBJ1-3; D perhaps matches TRBD1 (5 bases). Looked up from germline, CDR1 is DFQATT and CDR2 is SNEGSKA (reference sequence). The CDR3 totals 14 residues. The V and J ends lost 1 base and 0 bases respectively, with 7 bases between them. As DNA, the CDR3 is TGCAGTGCTAGAGGGGGGAGCTCTGGAAACACCATATATTTT. Translation: CSARGGSSGNTIYF.

There are many counts of this clonotype. An end of the junction does not agree with germline; a read error may underlie this. This beta chain slipped into a library made for alpha chains as a stray read, so its size is not meaningful. This chain uses TRBV7-7 with TRBJ2-7; tentative D call: TRBD2 (5 bases). Germline V gene data show CDR1 as SSHAT and CDR2 as FNYEAQ (reference sequence). The CDR3 extends over 16 amino acids. The CDR3, as DNA: TGTGCTAGCACCTCTATAAATAGGGAGCCCTCCTACGAGCAGTACTTC. Amino acid sequence: CASTSINREPSYEQYF.

This clonotype was seen ten or more times. Since the library was made to target alpha chains, this beta chain is a stray read and its abundance is not meaningful. This rearrangement joins TRBV12-3 or TRBV12-4 to TRBJ1-1, with no clear D. V shed 6 bases and J shed 1 base, with 6 bases lying between them. The CDR3 covers 12 residues. CDR3 DNA sequence: TGTGCCAGCAGGGCCAGGAACACTGAAGCTTTCTTT. Translation: CASRARNTEAFF.

In this sample, this clonotype turned up many times. Within a library made for alpha chains, this beta chain is off target, and its count is uninformative. CDR3 sequence (DNA): TGTGCCAGCAGCTCACCGGGACAGGCCTACAATGAGCAGTTCTTC. This translates into CASSSPGQAYNEQFF. The chain has TRBV7-6 and TRBJ2-1, with TRBD1 matching over 8 bases. V was clipped by 4 bases and J by 2 bases; unmatched bases: 4. The CDR3 has 15 amino acids. Germline V gene sequence: CDR1 SGHVS, CDR2 FNYEAQ.

This clonotype has ten or more counts. For a library built for alpha chains, this beta chain is a stray read; little rests on its size. CDR3: CASSRGTQETQYF. CDR3 DNA: TGTGCCAGCAGCCGAGGGACCCAAGAGACCCAGTACTTC. The V and J genes are TRBV11-2 and TRBJ2-5; the D gene could be TRBD1 or TRBD2 (5 bases each). This CDR3 contains 13 residues. Germline CDR1 is SGHAT and CDR2 is FQNNGV. V gave up 5 bases and J gave up 1 base, with 8 bases separating them.